This T cell receptor beta chain was retrieved from a study of tumor-infiltrating lymphocytes in primary liver carcinoma. Turning to the study itself: The patients included men and women who were aged 30 to 69 years. Overall study findings and caveats: Reduced overlap was seen in tumor-adjacent and tumor-blood pairs versus tumor region pairs.

On this clonotype: Antigen specificity is unknown.

Constant-region priming of 500 ng total RNA yielded TCR beta cDNA. Slightly modified ARM-PCR served as the procedure for the TCR beta libraries. These libraries came from three rounds of nested multiplex PCR. Each of the first two PCR rounds ran around 10 cycles with TRBV1-TRBV30 forward and C-beta reverse primers. One entry per CDR3 protein, called by TCRdb with MiXCR from the multiplex PCR reads. The table shows almost 200,000 distinct CDR3 sequences, with less than 65% occurring only once. For blood RNA, unsorted whole blood served as the source, and germline DNA was extracted too. From germline, CDR1 is SQVTM and CDR2 ANQGSEA. Trimming cost V 6 bases and J 4 bases; bases outside gene matches: 12. The CDR3 sequence is 15 residues long.

The J gene is TRBJ1-1, the V gene TRBV29-1; 9 bases match TRBD1. The sample taken for sequencing was peripheral blood. The clonotype was recovered from a woman aged 55-70 years with primary liver carcinoma and hepatitis B virus infection. DNA for the CDR3: TGCAGCGTCATCGCCGGGACAGGGCGTACCACTGAAGCTTTCTTT. Residues: CSVIAGTGRTTEAFF.